Listed below are T cell receptor beta chains from one sample, sequenced in a study of shared clonotypes between healthy human individuals. The assay was immunoSEQ multiplex PCR, and TCRdb's table has in-frame clones only and misses some. The sample yields 630,000 or so clones, 95% to 98% seen once. The sequencing sample was made of naive CD8+ T cells sorted from blood. The receptor set was obtained from a man aged 30 to 45 in good health. CDR3s include the opening cysteine and the closing phenylalanine or tryptophan. The order of the fields is clone size, CDR3 length, V gene, D gene, J gene, CDR3 protein, CDR3 DNA. D genes are given only for firm matches. Clone size is shown for a subset of rows, as once, few, many or a class of expanded clone.

clone size: .; CDR3 length: 14; V gene: TRBV11-2; D gene: TRBD1; J gene: TRBJ1-5; CDR3 protein: CASSFDRGNQPQHF; CDR3 DNA: TGTGCCAGCAGCTTCGACAGGGGAAATCAGCCCCAGCATTTT
clone size: .; CDR3 length: 22; V gene: TRBV2; D gene: TRBD1; J gene: TRBJ2-6; CDR3 protein: CASSYTGTGNSPSRSGANVLTF; CDR3 DNA: TGTGCCAGCAGTTATACCGGGACAGGCAATTCCCCCTCCCGTTCTGGGGCCAACGTCCTGACTTTC
clone size: .; CDR3 length: 14; V gene: TRBV27; D gene: TRBD1; J gene: TRBJ1-5; CDR3 protein: CASSPTGNNQPQHF; CDR3 DNA: TGTGCCAGCAGCCCGACAGGGAACAATCAGCCCCAGCATTTT
clone size: once; CDR3 length: 16; V gene: TRBV6-6; D gene: .; J gene: TRBJ1-4; CDR3 protein: CASSYRAAATNEKLFF; CDR3 DNA: TGTGCCAGCAGTTATCGCGCCGCCGCAACTAATGAAAAACTGTTTTTT
clone size: .; CDR3 length: 17; V gene: TRBV7-9; D gene: TRBD1; J gene: TRBJ2-5; CDR3 protein: CASSPDFGDRAGKTQYF; CDR3 DNA: TGTGCCAGCAGCCCCGATTTCGGCGACAGGGCCGGGAAGACCCAGTACTTC
clone size: once; CDR3 length: 15; V gene: TRBV2; D gene: TRBD2; J gene: TRBJ2-1; CDR3 protein: CASPTGGRVNNEQFF; CDR3 DNA: TGTGCCAGCCCGACGGGGGGGCGCGTCAACAATGAGCAGTTCTTC
clone size: .; CDR3 length: 13; V gene: TRBV7-6; D gene: .; J gene: TRBJ2-7; CDR3 protein: CASSPETGYEQYF; CDR3 DNA: TGTGCCAGCAGCCCCGAGACGGGCTACGAGCAGTACTTC
clone size: .; CDR3 length: 15; V gene: TRBV6-1; D gene: .; J gene: TRBJ2-7; CDR3 protein: CASSEGGGAFYEQYF; CDR3 DNA: TGTGCCAGCAGTGAAGGTGGCGGGGCTTTCTACGAGCAGTACTTC
clone size: .; CDR3 length: 15; V gene: TRBV7-8; D gene: TRBD2; J gene: TRBJ2-1; CDR3 protein: CASRPTSGSYNEQFF; CDR3 DNA: TGTGCCAGCAGACCGACTAGCGGGAGCTACAATGAGCAGTTCTTC
clone size: .; CDR3 length: 13; V gene: TRBV7-9; D gene: TRBD1; J gene: TRBJ1-1; CDR3 protein: CASSGTGERGAFF; CDR3 DNA: TGTGCCAGCAGCGGCACAGGGGAGAGGGGAGCTTTCTTT
clone size: .; CDR3 length: 19; V gene: TRBV2; D gene: .; J gene: TRBJ1-2; CDR3 protein: CASSKMLEDSHSRDYGYTF; CDR3 DNA: TGTGCCAGCAGTAAAATGTTAGAAGACAGCCACAGTAGGGACTATGGCTACACCTTC
clone size: .; CDR3 length: 14; V gene: TRBV5-1; D gene: .; J gene: TRBJ2-5; CDR3 protein: CASSPNGAWETQYF; CDR3 DNA: TGCGCCAGCAGCCCTAATGGGGCCTGGGAGACCCAGTACTTC
clone size: .; CDR3 length: 15; V gene: TRBV4-1; D gene: .; J gene: TRBJ2-1; CDR3 protein: CASSQLEGGYNEQFF; CDR3 DNA: TGCGCCAGCAGCCAACTCGAGGGTGGGTACAATGAGCAGTTCTTC
clone size: .; CDR3 length: 15; V gene: TRBV10-3; D gene: .; J gene: TRBJ2-3; CDR3 protein: CAISEKGKLLDTQYF; CDR3 DNA: TGTGCCATCAGTGAAAAAGGGAAGCTGTTGGATACGCAGTATTTT
clone size: .; CDR3 length: 13; V gene: TRBV5-1; D gene: .; J gene: TRBJ2-7; CDR3 protein: CASSLKQTYEQYF; CDR3 DNA: TGCGCCAGCAGCTTGAAACAGACCTACGAGCAGTACTTC
clone size: .; CDR3 length: 14; V gene: TRBV6-5; D gene: .; J gene: TRBJ2-7; CDR3 protein: CASSYVASSYEQYF; CDR3 DNA: TGTGCCAGCAGTTACGTTGCTAGCTCCTACGAGCAGTACTTC
clone size: .; CDR3 length: 14; V gene: TRBV6-5; D gene: TRBD2; J gene: TRBJ2-7; CDR3 protein: CASSYVAGDYEQYF; CDR3 DNA: TGTGCCAGCAGTTACGTAGCGGGAGACTACGAGCAGTACTTC
clone size: .; CDR3 length: 15; V gene: TRBV5-4; D gene: TRBD1; J gene: TRBJ1-1; CDR3 protein: CASMVGGGIWSEAFF; CDR3 DNA: TGTGCCAGCATGGTAGGGGGCGGGATTTGGTCTGAAGCTTTCTTT
clone size: .; CDR3 length: 13; V gene: TRBV7-9; D gene: .; J gene: TRBJ1-2; CDR3 protein: CASSHNTADGYTF; CDR3 DNA: TGTGCCAGCAGCCATAATACTGCGGATGGCTACACCTTC
clone size: .; CDR3 length: 12; V gene: TRBV29-1; D gene: TRBD2; J gene: TRBJ2-7; CDR3 protein: CSARREGWEQYF; CDR3 DNA: TGCAGCGCCCGCCGGGAGGGGTGGGAGCAGTACTTC
clone size: .; CDR3 length: 14; V gene: TRBV7-9; D gene: .; J gene: TRBJ2-1; CDR3 protein: CASSLIQAYNEQFF; CDR3 DNA: TGTGCCAGCAGCTTAATACAAGCTTACAATGAGCAGTTCTTC
clone size: .; CDR3 length: 15; V gene: TRBV21-1; D gene: .; J gene: TRBJ2-7; CDR3 protein: CASSKVGQGSYEQYF; CDR3 DNA: .
clone size: once; CDR3 length: 13; V gene: TRBV6-5; D gene: .; J gene: TRBJ2-2; CDR3 protein: CASSYFDTGELFF; CDR3 DNA: TGTGCCAGCAGTTACTTCGACACCGGGGAGCTGTTTTTT
clone size: .; CDR3 length: 16; V gene: TRBV7-3; D gene: .; J gene: TRBJ2-2; CDR3 protein: CASSFRDVRNTGELFF; CDR3 DNA: TGTGCCAGCAGCTTCAGGGATGTCAGGAACACCGGGGAGCTGTTTTTT
clone size: .; CDR3 length: 18; V gene: TRBV7-9; D gene: TRBD2; J gene: TRBJ2-3; CDR3 protein: CASSTRHPGGGGTDTQYF; CDR3 DNA: TGTGCCAGCAGCACCCGGCACCCAGGTGGGGGAGGGACTGACACGCAGTATTTT